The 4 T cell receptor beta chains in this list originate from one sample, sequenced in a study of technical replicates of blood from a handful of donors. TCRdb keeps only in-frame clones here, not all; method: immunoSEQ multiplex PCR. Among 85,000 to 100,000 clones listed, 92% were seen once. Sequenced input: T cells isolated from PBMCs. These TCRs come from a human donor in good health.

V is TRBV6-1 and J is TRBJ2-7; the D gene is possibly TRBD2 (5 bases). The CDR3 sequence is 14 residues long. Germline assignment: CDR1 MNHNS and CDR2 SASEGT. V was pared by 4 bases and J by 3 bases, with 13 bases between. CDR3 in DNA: TGTGCCAGCAGTGGTAGTCCGGGATTCTACGAGCAGTACTTC. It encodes CASSGSPGFYEQYF.

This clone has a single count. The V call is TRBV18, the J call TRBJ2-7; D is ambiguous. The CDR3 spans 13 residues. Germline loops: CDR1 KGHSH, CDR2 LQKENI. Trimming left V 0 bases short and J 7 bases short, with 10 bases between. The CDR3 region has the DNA TGTGCCAGCTCACCACCTACGACATTTGAGCAGTACTTC. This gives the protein CASSPPTTFEQYF.

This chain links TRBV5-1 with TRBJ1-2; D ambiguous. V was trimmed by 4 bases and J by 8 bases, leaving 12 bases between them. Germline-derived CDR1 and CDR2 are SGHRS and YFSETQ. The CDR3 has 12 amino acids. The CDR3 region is CASSIVGYGYTF. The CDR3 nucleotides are TGCGCCAGCAGCATCGTCGGTTACGGCTACACCTTC.

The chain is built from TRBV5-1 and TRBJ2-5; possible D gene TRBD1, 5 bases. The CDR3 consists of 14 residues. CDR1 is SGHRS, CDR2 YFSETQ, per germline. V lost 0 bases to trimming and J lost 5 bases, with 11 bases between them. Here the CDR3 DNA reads TGCGCCAGCAGCTTGGCGCAGGGTCTGGAGACCCAGTACTTC. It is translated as CASSLAQGLETQYF.